These 14 T cell receptor beta chains originate from one sample sequenced in a study of tumor-infiltrating lymphocytes in primary liver carcinoma. Researchers generated TCR beta cDNA from roughly 520 ng of total RNA, relying on a constant-region primer. TCR beta libraries came from three nested multiplex PCR rounds using slightly modified ARM-PCR. TRBV1-TRBV30 forward primers paired with a C-beta reverse primer drove the first two PCR rounds, about 9 cycles each. A single record per CDR3 protein comes from TCRdb applying MiXCR to the multiplex PCR reads. The sample holds more than 45,000 distinct CDR3 sequences; around 77% are singletons and the top ten take about 24%. Co-extraction of RNA and DNA was performed on roughly 20-31 mg of unsorted bulk tissue. The sample taken for sequencing was liver tumor tissue from sampling region 5. Documented subset: tumor region T5, tumor centre. The receptors stem from a middle-aged man with primary liver carcinoma and hepatitis B virus infection.

The chain combines TRBV2 with TRBJ2-5, with a possible D match to TRBD1 (5 bases). CDR1 and CDR2 from the germline V gene are SNHLY and FYNNEI. The CDR3 loop spans 14 amino acids. The CDR3 loop reads CVGIEAGMWETQYF. The CDR3 coding sequence is TGTGTCGGCATCGAGGCAGGGATGTGGGAGACCCAGTACTTC.

This clonotype turned up a few times. The rearrangement uses TRBV20-1 and TRBJ2-7; 8 positions agree with TRBD2. Germline assignment: CDR1 DFQATT and CDR2 SNEGSKA (reference sequence). The length of the CDR3 is 15 residues. With 6 bases clipped from V and 0 bases from J, the junction kept 10 bases outside the gene matches. The CDR3 region is CSASWAGGFSYEQYF. The CDR3 DNA follows: TGCAGTGCAAGTTGGGCGGGAGGCTTCTCCTACGAGCAGTACTTC.

Points on this clonotype: Sequence at one end of the junction differs from germline and may be a read error. The chain joins TRBV7-9 to TRBJ2-5, with 7 bases fitting TRBD1. In germline, CDR1 is SEHNR, CDR2 FQNEAQ (reference sequence). This CDR3 region has 15 residues. The CDR3 nucleotides are TGCGCCAGTAGCTTAACGACAGGGTGGCAAGAGACCCAGTACTTC. Translated: CASSLTTGWQETQYF.

Of note for this clonotype: The junction does not match germline at one end; this may be a read error. The J gene is TRBJ2-2, the V gene TRBV11-2, with TRBD2 matching over 11 bases. The germline V gene has CDR1 SGHAT and CDR2 FQNNGV. The CDR3 spans 18 residues. This chain's CDR3 is CASSWDAPGLADTVELFF. The CDR3, as DNA: TGTGCCAGCAGCTGGGATGCCCCGGGACTAGCGGACACCGTGGAGCTGTTTTTT.

Concerning this clonotype: A read error may produce the germline difference seen at one junction end. The V gene is TRBV6-2 or TRBV6-3, the J gene TRBJ1-1, with a tentative D call TRBD1 (5 bases). This CDR3 is built from 12 residues. Germline CDR1 and CDR2: MNHEY and SVGEGT. CDR3 protein: CASRGRGGETFF. CDR3 in DNA: TGTGCCAGCAGGGGAAGGGGAGGTGAAACTTTCTTT.

Note on this clonotype: One end of the junction fails to match germline, which may point to a read error. The V gene is TRBV11-1, the J gene TRBJ2-4, with 7 bases fitting TRBD2. Germline V lookup: CDR1 SGHAT, CDR2 FQDESV (reference sequence). The CDR3 runs to 17 residues. The CDR3 DNA sequence: TGTGCCAGCGGCTTTCCCGAGACCAGCGGGACCAAAAACATTAAGTACTTC. Encoded protein: CASGFPETSGTKNIKYF.

This clonotype was seen many times. The chain is built from TRBV5-4 and TRBJ2-3; D unclear. Per germline, CDR1 SGHNT and CDR2 YYREEE (reference sequence). V shed 4 bases and J shed 0 bases, with 9 bases lying between them. This CDR3 contains 14 residues. CDR3 bases: TGTGCCAGCAGCCCGAACCCAAGCACAGATACGCAGTATTTT. This translates into CASSPNPSTDTQYF. Drawing the rest from reference TRBV5-4 and TRBJ2-3, the complete variable domain is ETGVTQSPTHLIKTRGQQVTLRCSSQSGHNTVSWYQQALGQGPQFIFQYYREEENGRGNFPPRFSGLQFPNYSSELNVNALELDDSALYLCASSPNPSTDTQYFGPGTRLTVL.

Comment on this clonotype: One end of the junction varies from germline; a read error may be responsible. V gene TRBV5-4 combines with J gene TRBJ2-5; the match to TRBD1 covers 7 bases. Germline V gene data show CDR1 as SGHNT and CDR2 as YYREEE (reference sequence). The CDR3 has 15 amino acids. CDR3 protein: CASSLNGDSQETQNF. CDR3 DNA sequence: TGTGCCAGCAGCTTGAATGGGGACAGCCAAGAGACCCAGAACTTC.

This clonotype was seen more than once but under ten times. The J gene is TRBJ2-1, the V gene TRBV5-8, with 15 bases fitting TRBD2. V trimming: 9 bases; J trimming: 2 bases; junction bases outside the gene matches: 15. Germline assignment: CDR1 SGHTS and CDR2 YDEGEE. This CDR3 is 19 amino acids long. CDR3 sequence reads: CANRPLGLAGGLPYNEQFF. DNA for the CDR3: TGTGCCAACAGGCCCCTGGGACTAGCGGGAGGTTTACCCTACAATGAGCAGTTCTTC.

Comments on this clonotype: One end of the junction varies from germline; a read error may be responsible. The rearrangement uses TRBV4-3 and TRBJ2-3; no clear D. Looked up from germline, CDR1 is LGHNA and CDR2 is YSLEER. The CDR3 contains 14 residues. CDR3 sequence reads: CASSQRASTDTQCF. The CDR3 DNA reads TGCGCCAGCAGCCAACGGGCTTCCACAGATACGCAGTGTTTT.

As concerns this clonotype: One end of the junction does not line up with germline, which may come from a read error. The chain carries TRBV6-6 and TRBJ2-5, with TRBD1 as a possible D gene (6 bases). The CDR3 contains 13 residues. Germline V gene sequence: CDR1 MNHNY, CDR2 SVGAGI (reference sequence). The chain's CDR3 is CVSSPNRVRTQYF. CDR3 sequence (DNA): TGTGTCAGCAGCCCGAACAGGGTCAGGACCCAGTACTTC.

This clonotype was seen only a few times. A much more abundant neighbour one base away suggests this may be a read error. The genes are TRBV28 and TRBJ2-7, with a possible D match to TRBD2 (6 bases). The germline V gene has CDR1 MDHEN and CDR2 SYDVKM. With 4 bases removed from V and 5 bases from J, the gap between germline ends came to 15 bases. The CDR3 length is 14 residues. The CDR3 DNA follows: TGTGCCAGCAGTTCGTACGGGAGAGTAGACGAGCAGTACTTC. This translates into CASSSYGRVDEQYF.

With respect to this clonotype: One end of the junction is discordant with germline, which a read error may explain. The chain recombines TRBV6-4 with TRBJ2-3; D may be TRBD2 (5 bases). In germline, CDR1 is MRHNA, CDR2 SNTAGT. The CDR3 totals 16 residues. The CDR3 loop is CASSDSSEGERATQYF. Written as DNA, the CDR3 is TGTGCCAGCAGTGACTCGTCAGAGGGAGAGAGGGCTACGCAGTATTTC.

Regarding this clonotype: One junction end disagrees with the germline gene, perhaps due to a read error. The V gene is TRBV6-6, the J gene TRBJ1-1; D is possibly TRBD1 (6 bases). This CDR3 has 15 residues. CDR1 and CDR2 from the germline V gene are MNHNY and SVGAGI (reference sequence). The CDR3 DNA reads TGTGCCAGTAGTTATCCAATAGGGGGTATGGGTGAAGCTTTCTTT. It specifies CASSYPIGGMGEAFF.